These 8 T cell receptor beta chains were all obtained from the same sample, sequenced in a study of Ad26.COV2.S vaccination and SARS-CoV-2 variants. Specified treatment: some 19 received Ad26.COV2.S at low or high dose, single or two shots; about 5 received placebo; per-sample allocation not given. The samples date from day 63 after the first vaccine or placebo injection. Produced via immunoSEQ multiplex PCR; TCRdb's table is partial and in-frame only. The data contain some 480,000 clones, around 90% of them singletons. The source was peripheral blood, collected in a trial of Ad26.COV2.S vaccine versus placebo. All receptors derive from a person between 18 and 59 years old who received the Ad26.COV2.S COVID-19 vaccine or a placebo.

The V gene is TRBV19, the J gene TRBJ1-5; 7 bases line up with TRBD1. The CDR3 spans 15 residues. The germline gives CDR1 LNHDA, CDR2 SQIVND (reference sequence). J was trimmed by 3 bases and V by 3 bases; bases with no gene match: 5. The CDR3 nucleotides read TGTGCCAGTAGTATGGGTGAGGGGGCCAATCAGCCCCAGCATTTT. Protein: CASSMGEGANQPQHF.

The rearrangement links TRBV6-5 to TRBJ2-7, with 12 bases identical to TRBD2. Germline V gives CDR1 MNHEY, CDR2 SVGAGI. V trimming: 4 bases; J trimming: 1 base; junction bases outside the gene matches: 5. This CDR3 region has 16 residues. CDR3 coding DNA: TGTGCCAGCAGTTCCCCGACTAGCGGGAGATCCTACGAGCAGTACTTC. As protein: CASSSPTSGRSYEQYF.

The CDR3 here is CASSPYQETQYF. The CDR3 DNA sequence: TGTGCCAGCAGCCCTTACCAAGAGACCCAGTACTTC. This chain joins TRBV27 and TRBJ2-5; D unresolved. CDR1 and CDR2 (germline): MNHEY, SMNVEV (reference sequence). V lost 6 bases, J lost 0 bases, and 5 bases lay in between. CDR3 length: 12 amino acids.

This clone was detected a few times. The V gene is TRBV3-1 (or the pseudogene TRBV3-2), the J gene TRBJ2-2; D unclear. The germline V and J ends were trimmed by 5 bases and 6 bases, with 7 bases remaining between them. Germline lookup yields CDR1 LGHDT and CDR2 YNNKEL (reference sequence). CDR3 length: 12 residues. The CDR3 DNA is TGTGCCAGCAGCGGTGACTCCGGGGAGCTGTTTTTT. Its translation is CASSGDSGELFF.

This clone was counted a single time. The chain employs TRBV30 and TRBJ1-2; no definite D call. This CDR3 spans 13 amino acids. Germline values: CDR1 GTSNPN, CDR2 SVGIG (reference sequence). Trimming removed 5 bases at V and 1 base at J, with 11 bases between. CDR3 sequence: CAWAPAFNYGYTF. In nucleotides, the CDR3 is TGTGCCTGGGCGCCGGCCTTTAACTATGGCTACACCTTC. The variable domain in full, with the rest retrieved from reference TRBV30 and TRBJ1-2, is SQTIHQWPATLVQPVGSPLSLECTVEGTSNPNLYWYRQAAGRGLQLLFYSVGIGQISSEVPQNLSASRPQDRQFILSSKKLLLSDSGFYLCAWAPAFNYGYTFGSGTRLTVV.

This CDR3 is CASSQEERTRQYF. CDR3 nucleotides: TGTGCCAGCAGCCAAGAGGAAAGGACCAGGCAGTACTTC. V and J are TRBV16 and TRBJ2-7; D unresolved. The CDR3 has 13 amino acids. From germline, CDR1 is KGHSY and CDR2 FQNENV. Trimming took 2 bases from V and 9 from J, leaving 14 bases between them.

This clone was seen a single time. The gene calls are TRBV6-6 and TRBJ2-5; 9 bases match TRBD1. The CDR3 consists of 13 residues. V lost 10 bases to trimming and J lost 7 bases; unmatched junction nucleotides: 10. In germline, CDR1 is MNHNY, CDR2 SVGAGI (reference sequence). In nucleotides, the CDR3 is TGTGCCATAGGGACAGGGTCCGCTGCGACCCAGTACTTC. Its protein product is CAIGTGSAATQYF.

The chain is built from TRBV30 and TRBJ2-5; D ambiguous. The V end was cut by 1 base, the J end by 1 base, with 4 bases between. CDR1 is GTSNPN, CDR2 SVGIG, per germline (reference sequence). The CDR3 runs 12 residues. In nucleotides, the CDR3 is TGTGCCTGGAGTGAGACCCAAGAGACCCAGTACTTC. It specifies CAWSETQETQYF.